This note documents a single T cell receptor beta chain sequence. As yet, its antigen is unknown. A multiplex PCR was run with 60 Vbeta primers and 13 Jbeta primers. TCRdb's table, derived via immunoSEQ multiplex PCR, lists solely in-frame clones and lacks some. The sample has 150,000 to 200,000 clones, over 75% seen once; the top ten hold 11% to 15%. These data originate in a study of cytomegalovirus exposure and HLA in healthy donors. Germline V gene data show CDR1 as MNHEY and CDR2 as SVGAGI. The CDR3 consists of 13 residues. V was trimmed by 4 bases and J by 4 bases, leaving 8 bases between them. Study-level results: CMV serostatus was the only recorded immune exposure for donors. A list of around 150 TCR beta chains associated with cytomegalovirus was given. Using the classifier, cytomegalovirus status was reportedly diagnosed with high specificity and sensitivity.

The J gene is TRBJ2-1, the V gene TRBV6-5; weak D call: TRBD1 (6 bases). The sequencing sample was made of PBMCs. The clonotype was recovered from a man aged 50-60 years in good health and CMV-seropositive. CDR3 amino acids: CASSSDRYNEQFF. The DNA for the CDR3 is TGTGCCAGCAGTTCGGACAGATACAATGAGCAGTTCTTC.